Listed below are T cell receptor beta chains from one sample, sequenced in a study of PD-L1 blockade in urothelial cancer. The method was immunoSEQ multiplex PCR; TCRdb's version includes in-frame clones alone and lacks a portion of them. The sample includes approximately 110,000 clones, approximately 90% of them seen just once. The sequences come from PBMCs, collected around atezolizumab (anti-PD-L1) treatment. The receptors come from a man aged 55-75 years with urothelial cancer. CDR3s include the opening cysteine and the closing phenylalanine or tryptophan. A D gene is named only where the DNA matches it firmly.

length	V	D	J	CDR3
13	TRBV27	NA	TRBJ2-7	CARGVRSSYEQYF
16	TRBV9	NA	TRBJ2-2	CASSPQGGLNTGELFF
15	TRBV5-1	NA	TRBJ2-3	CASSLASRSTDTQYF
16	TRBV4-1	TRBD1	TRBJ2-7	CASSRSLRDRTYEQYF
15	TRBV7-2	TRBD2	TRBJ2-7	CASSLVIAGGNEQYF
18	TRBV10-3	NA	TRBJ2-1	CAISEGGTGTSLSNEQFF
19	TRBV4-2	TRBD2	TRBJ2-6	CASSQVSAAGGPGANVLTF
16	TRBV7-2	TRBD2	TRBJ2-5	CASSLSGSGGQETQYF
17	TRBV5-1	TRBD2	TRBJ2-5	CASSPGPGGGAGETQYF
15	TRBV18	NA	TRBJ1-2	CASSPGGESGYGYTF
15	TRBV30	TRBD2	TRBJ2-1	CAWSVVGGGYNEQFF
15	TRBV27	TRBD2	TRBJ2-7	CATGSSIAGSYEQYF
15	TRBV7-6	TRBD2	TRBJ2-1	CASSELAGGHNEQFF
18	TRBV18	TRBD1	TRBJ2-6	CASSPLSGQGSGANVLTF
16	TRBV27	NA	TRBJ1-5	CASRRGNSQTYQPQHF
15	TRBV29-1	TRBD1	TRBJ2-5	CSAATTGDPAETQYF
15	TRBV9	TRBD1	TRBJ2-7	CASSPRDRPSYEQYF
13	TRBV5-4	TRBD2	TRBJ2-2	CASSPGGPGELFF
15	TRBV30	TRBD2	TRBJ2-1	CAWSVISGRGNEQFF
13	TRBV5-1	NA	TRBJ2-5	CASSGETQETQYF
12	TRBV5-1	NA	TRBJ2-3	CASGLLTDTQYF
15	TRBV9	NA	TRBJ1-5	CASSVAYSRNQPQHF
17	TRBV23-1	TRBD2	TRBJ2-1	CASSQLGLAAAGNEQFF
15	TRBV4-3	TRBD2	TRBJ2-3	CASSQAGGSPDTQYF
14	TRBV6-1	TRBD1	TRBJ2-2	CASRTGPNTGELFF
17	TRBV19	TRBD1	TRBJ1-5	CASSTYRTGGANQPQHF
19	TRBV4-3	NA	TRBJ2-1	CASSQAVLIRGGSYNEQFF
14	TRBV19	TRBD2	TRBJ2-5	CASKLAGVGETQYF
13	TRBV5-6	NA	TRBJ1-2	CASSLGQVRDYTF
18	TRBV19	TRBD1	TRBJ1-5	CASSRGQGNLHSNQPQHF
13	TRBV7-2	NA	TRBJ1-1	CASSQGMGTEAFF
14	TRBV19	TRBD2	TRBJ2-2	CASNRGGGTGELFF
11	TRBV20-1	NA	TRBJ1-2	CTAGGNYGYTF
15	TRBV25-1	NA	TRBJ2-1	CASSDPGTRIGEQFF
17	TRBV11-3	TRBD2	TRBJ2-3	CASSANGLAGNTDTQYF
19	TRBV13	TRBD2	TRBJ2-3	CASSSTFWGGGGNTDTQYF
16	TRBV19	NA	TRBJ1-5	CASSRRGRDSNQPQHF
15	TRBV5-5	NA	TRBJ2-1	CASSLDRGSYNEQFF
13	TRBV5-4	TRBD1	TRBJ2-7	CASSLGDRDEQYF
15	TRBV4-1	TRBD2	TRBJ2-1	CASSHPLAGDNEQFF
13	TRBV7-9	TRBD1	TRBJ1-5	CASSGGSNQPQHF
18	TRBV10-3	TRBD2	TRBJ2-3	CAISQTGLAGGRTDTQYF